What follows are 23 T cell receptor beta chains derived from one specimen sequenced in a study of cytomegalovirus exposure and HLA in healthy donors. Sequencing used immunoSEQ multiplex PCR; TCRdb keeps in-frame clones, though not all of them. The sample includes about 56,000 clones, nearly 90% seen only once; the top ten take approximately 15%. What was sequenced was PBMCs. These receptors all stem from a woman under 30 in good health and CMV-seronegative.

The chain joins TRBV6-5 to TRBJ2-7; 8 bases map to TRBD2. After removal of 6 bases from V and 0 bases from J, the junction contained 7 bases not matched to a gene. The CDR3 is 15 amino acids. Germline V lookup: CDR1 MNHEY, CDR2 SVGAGI. The CDR3 region has the DNA TGTGCCAGCAGGGCCGCGGGGGGCCCCTCCTACGAGCAGTACTTC. Protein: CASRAAGGPSYEQYF.

This clone was detected only a few times. The gene calls are TRBV10-1 and TRBJ1-1; D is unclear. Between the trimmed V and J ends, which lost 3 bases and 1 base, there was a span of 3 bases. This CDR3 contains 12 residues. Germline V CDR1 and CDR2: WNHNN, SYGVQD (reference sequence). The CDR3 DNA sequence: TGCGCCAGCAGTGACCAGAACACTGAAGCTTTCTTT. Its protein is CASSDQNTEAFF.

The CDR3 DNA reads as TGCAGTGCTAGTCTTGATACGCAGTATTTT. This codes for CSASLDTQYF. The chain links TRBV20-1 to TRBJ2-3; D call uncertain. This CDR3 region has 10 residues. Germline loops: CDR1 DFQATT, CDR2 SNEGSKA (reference sequence). V was clipped by 3 bases and J by 6 bases, with 4 bases between them.

This clone occurred once. The chain joins TRBV18 to TRBJ2-5, with D possibly TRBD1 on 5 matching bases. CDR3 length: 15 residues. Trimming took 3 bases from V and 0 from J, leaving 11 bases between them. CDR1 is KGHSH, CDR2 LQKENI, per germline. CDR3 nucleotides: TGTGCCAGCTCACCGCGGCAGGGTGACCAAGAGACCCAGTACTTC. Translation gives CASSPRQGDQETQYF.

This chain connects TRBV13 to TRBJ2-1; 14 bases match TRBD2. The CDR3 loop spans 15 amino acids. Trimming took 5 bases from V and 9 from J; bases not matched to a gene: 6. The germline V gene has CDR1 PRHDT and CDR2 FYEKMQ (reference sequence). CDR3 protein: CASSPRLAGGGEQFF. The CDR3 nucleotides read TGTGCCAGCAGCCCCCGACTAGCGGGAGGGGGTGAGCAGTTCTTC.

The chain has TRBV30 and TRBJ1-5; 8 positions match TRBD1. J lost 7 bases, V lost 3 bases, and 5 bases had no gene match. Germline loops: CDR1 GTSNPN, CDR2 SVGIG (reference sequence). This CDR3 is 13 amino acids long. DNA for the CDR3: TGTGCCTGGAGCAGGGGGCGAGAACAGCCCCAGCATTTT. As protein: CAWSRGREQPQHF.

The V gene is TRBV5-1, the J gene TRBJ2-3, with TRBD2 matching 10 bases. CDR1 is SGHRS, CDR2 YFSETQ, per germline. The length of the CDR3 is 15 residues. V was pared by 1 base and J by 2 bases, with 1 base of the junction left unmatched. The CDR3 nucleotides are TGCGCCAGCAGCTTGCTAGCGGGAGACACAGATACGCAGTATTTT. It encodes CASSLLAGDTDTQYF.

V usage is TRBV19 and J usage is TRBJ1-6; TRBD1 aligns across 10 bases. V shed 6 bases and J 10 bases; nucleotides not matched to a gene: 12. The length of the CDR3 is 16 residues. The germline CDR1 and CDR2 sequences are LNHDA and SQIVND (reference sequence). CDR3 bases: TGTGCCAGTAGCCCGGTTGACAGGGGGCGCGAATCACCCCTCCACTTT. Protein sequence: CASSPVDRGRESPLHF.

The rearrangement uses TRBV7-3 and TRBJ2-7; TRBD2 matches 7 bases. CDR3 length equals 13 residues. Germline-derived CDR1 and CDR2 are SGHTA and FQGTGA. After removal of 3 bases from V and 6 bases from J, the junction contained 5 bases not matched to a gene. The CDR3 DNA follows: TGTGCCAGCAGCTTGGAGCGGGGTTCCGAGCAGTACTTC. Translation gives CASSLERGSEQYF.

This clone was seen only once. This chain uses TRBV23-1 with TRBJ1-2, with no clear D. TRBV23-1 is an open reading frame whose function is uncertain. CDR3 length: 11 residues. Between the trimmed V and J ends, which lost 7 bases and 9 bases, there was a span of 12 bases. This chain's CDR3 is CASTDTGSYTF. The CDR3 DNA reads as TGCGCCAGCACCGACACGGGGAGCTACACCTTC.

The chain is built from TRBV11-2 and TRBJ2-6, with D uncertain. The CDR3 consists of 16 residues. CDR1 SGHAT and CDR2 FQNNGV come from the germline V gene. Trimming took off 1 base at V and 1 base at J, with 8 bases between the two ends. CDR3 coding DNA: TGTGCCAGCAGCTTAGGAGTCGCTTCTGGGGCCAACGTCCTGACTTTC. This sequence encodes CASSLGVASGANVLTF.

The chain employs TRBV30 and TRBJ2-7; 7 nucleotides align to TRBD2. Germline V gene data show CDR1 as GTSNPN and CDR2 as SVGIG (reference sequence). The CDR3 contains 14 residues. V lost 0 bases, J lost 2 bases, and 4 bases stayed unmatched. The CDR3 is CAWSVSGRPYEQYF. The DNA of the CDR3 is TGTGCCTGGAGTGTGTCCGGGAGGCCCTACGAGCAGTACTTC.

This chain joins TRBV19 and TRBJ1-3; 11 bases match TRBD1. Trimming took 1 base from V and 4 from J; bases not matched to a gene: 9. Germline V gene sequence: CDR1 LNHDA, CDR2 SQIVND (reference sequence). This CDR3 has 18 amino acids. The DNA for the CDR3 is TGTGCCAGTAGTATAGGCCCTGGGACAGGGGGTATGGGAAACACCATATATTTT. As protein: CASSIGPGTGGMGNTIYF.

This clone was seen a handful of times. J is TRBJ1-5 and V is TRBV6-5; D possibly corresponds to TRBD1 (5 bases). Germline V gene data show CDR1 as MNHEY and CDR2 as SVGAGI. The CDR3 length is 13 residues. The germline V and J ends were trimmed by 8 bases and 15 bases, with 23 bases remaining between them. The CDR3 loop is CASLGTGGGIWHF. CDR3 coding DNA: TGTGCCAGCTTGGGGACGGGCGGGGGGATATGGCATTTT.

V usage is TRBV30 and J usage is TRBJ1-4, with D hard to call. Trimming stripped 1 base from V and 0 bases from J, with 3 bases between. The CDR3 is 13 residues long. CDR1 is GTSNPN and CDR2 is SVGIG in the germline V gene (reference sequence). CDR3 bases: TGTGCCTGGAGTGCTGCAACTAATGAAAAACTGTTTTTT. Protein product: CAWSAATNEKLFF.

The genes are TRBV9 and TRBJ2-1; 10 bases align to TRBD2. The ends lost 4 bases at V and 6 bases at J; junction bases unmatched: 10. CDR1 SGDLS and CDR2 YYNGEE come from the germline V gene. The CDR3 runs 16 residues. This CDR3 is CASSTRTSGKGNEQFF. The CDR3 nucleotides are TGTGCCAGCAGCACGAGAACTAGCGGGAAGGGCAATGAGCAGTTCTTC.

The gene calls are TRBV7-3 and TRBJ2-2; 9 bases are a match to TRBD2. Germline V gene sequence: CDR1 SGHTA, CDR2 FQGTGA. Trimming took 4 bases from V and 7 from J; bases not matched to a gene: 13. This CDR3 has 17 residues. The CDR3, as DNA: TGTGCCAGCAGCTCCTCTCCTGGCGGGGGGGCCTTCGGGGAGCTGTTTTTT. This gives the protein CASSSSPGGGAFGELFF.

This chain joins TRBV9 and TRBJ2-7; D is perhaps TRBD1 (5 bases). The CDR3 is 14 amino acids. Germline V gene data show CDR1 as SGDLS and CDR2 as YYNGEE. V was shortened by 4 bases and J by 2 bases, with 13 bases between the two germline ends. Written as DNA, the CDR3 is TGTGCCAGCAGCCCCGGGTCAGGGACCTACGAGCAGTACTTC. It is translated as CASSPGSGTYEQYF.

The gene calls are TRBV7-2 and TRBJ1-1, with 7 nucleotides matching TRBD1. V was pared by 4 bases and J by 4 bases, with 3 bases of the junction left unmatched. The CDR3 covers 13 residues. Germline values: CDR1 SGHTA, CDR2 FQGNSA. Here the CDR3 reads CASSSPGGTEAFF. CDR3 nucleotides: TGTGCCAGCAGCTCCCCAGGGGGCACTGAAGCTTTCTTT.

This rearrangement joins TRBV18 to TRBJ2-7, with D perhaps matching TRBD1 (7 bases). CDR1 and CDR2 from the germline V gene are KGHSH and LQKENI. The V and J ends lost 3 bases and 5 bases respectively, with 17 bases between them. The CDR3 runs to 15 residues. CDR3 DNA sequence: TGTGCCAGCTCACCCAACGACAGGGAGGTTCACGAGCAGTACTTC. Its translation: CASSPNDREVHEQYF.

The chain joins TRBV11-2 to TRBJ2-5; D may be TRBD2 (5 bases). The V gene lost 4 bases and the J gene lost 3 bases, with 9 bases spanning the gap. CDR3 length equals 13 residues. Germline V gene data show CDR1 as SGHAT and CDR2 as FQNNGV. The DNA of the CDR3 is TGTGCCAGCAGCTCCCAACTAGAAGAGACCCAGTACTTC. It specifies CASSSQLEETQYF.

V usage is TRBV27 and J usage is TRBJ2-5; the match to TRBD2 covers 11 bases. This CDR3 is 15 amino acids long. Trimming removed 5 bases from V and 4 bases from J; junction bases left unmatched: 6. Germline assignment: CDR1 MNHEY and CDR2 SMNVEV (reference sequence). The CDR3 is CASSQTGTSGETQYF. Here the CDR3 DNA reads TGTGCCAGCAGTCAAACCGGGACTAGCGGAGAGACCCAGTACTTC.

The chain carries TRBV11-3 and TRBJ2-1, with 12 bases matching TRBD2. Trimming took 1 base from V and 5 from J; bases not matched to a gene: 9. The CDR3 extends over 18 amino acids. Looked up from germline, CDR1 is SGHNT and CDR2 is YENEEA. CDR3: CASSLGGPGLAGNNEQFF. DNA of the CDR3: TGTGCCAGCAGCTTAGGGGGACCGGGACTAGCGGGCAACAATGAGCAGTTCTTC.